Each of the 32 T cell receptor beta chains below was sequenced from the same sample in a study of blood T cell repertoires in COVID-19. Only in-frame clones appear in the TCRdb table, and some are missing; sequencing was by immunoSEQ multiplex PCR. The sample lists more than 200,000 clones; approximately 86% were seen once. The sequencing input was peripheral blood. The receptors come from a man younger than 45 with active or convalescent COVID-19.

CDR3 DNA sequence: TGTGCCACCAGCAGAAGGGGGCATGAGCAGTTCTTC. Protein product: CATSRRGHEQFF. The chain recombines TRBV15 with TRBJ2-1; 7 nucleotides align to TRBD1. The length of the CDR3 is 12 residues. Germline V gene data show CDR1 as LNHNV and CDR2 as YYDKDF (reference sequence). The ends lost 2 bases at V and 8 bases at J; junction bases unmatched: 0.

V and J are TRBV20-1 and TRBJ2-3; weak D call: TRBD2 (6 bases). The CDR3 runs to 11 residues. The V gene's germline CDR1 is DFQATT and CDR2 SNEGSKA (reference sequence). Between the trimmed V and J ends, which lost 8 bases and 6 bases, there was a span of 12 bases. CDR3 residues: CSTARGDTQYF. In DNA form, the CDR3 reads TGCAGTACTGCCCGGGGGGATACGCAGTATTTT.

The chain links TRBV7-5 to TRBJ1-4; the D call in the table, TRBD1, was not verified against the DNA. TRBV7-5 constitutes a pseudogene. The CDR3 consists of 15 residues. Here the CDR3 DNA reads TGTGCCAGAAGCTGCCGGGACAGGGGCAGAGAAAAACTGTTTTTT. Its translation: CARSCRDRGREKLFF.

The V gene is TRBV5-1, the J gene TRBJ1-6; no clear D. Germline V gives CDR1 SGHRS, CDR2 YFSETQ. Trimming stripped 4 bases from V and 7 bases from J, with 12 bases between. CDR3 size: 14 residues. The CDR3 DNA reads TGCGCCAGCAGCAGCGTCGAACGGAATTCACCCCTCCACTTT. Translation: CASSSVERNSPLHF.

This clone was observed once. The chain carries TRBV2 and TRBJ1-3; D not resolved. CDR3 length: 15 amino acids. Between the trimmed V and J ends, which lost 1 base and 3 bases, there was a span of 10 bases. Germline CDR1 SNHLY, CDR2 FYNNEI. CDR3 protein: CASSEEVALGNTIYF. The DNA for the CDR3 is TGTGCCAGCAGTGAAGAGGTAGCCCTTGGAAACACCATATATTTT.

The CDR3 nucleotides read TGTGCCAGCAGCCAAGATCAGTGGCAGCGTTGGGAAGCTTTCTTT. Protein sequence: CASSQDQWQRWEAFF. The gene calls are TRBV14 and TRBJ1-1; D is uncertain. V was trimmed by 0 bases and J by 8 bases, leaving 16 bases between them. The germline CDR1 and CDR2 sequences are SGHDN and FVKESK. The CDR3 extends over 15 amino acids.

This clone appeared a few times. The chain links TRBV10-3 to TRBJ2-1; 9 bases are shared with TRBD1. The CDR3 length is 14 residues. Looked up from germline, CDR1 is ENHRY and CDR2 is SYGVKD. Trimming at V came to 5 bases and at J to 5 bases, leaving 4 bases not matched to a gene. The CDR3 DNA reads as TGTGCCATCAGTCGTCGGACAGGGGACAATGAGCAGTTCTTC. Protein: CAISRRTGDNEQFF.

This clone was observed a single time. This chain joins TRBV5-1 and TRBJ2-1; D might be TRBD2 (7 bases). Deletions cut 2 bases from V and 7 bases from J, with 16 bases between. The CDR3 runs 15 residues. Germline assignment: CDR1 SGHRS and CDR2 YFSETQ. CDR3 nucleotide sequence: TGCGCCAGCAGCTTTCCGGGGGGCGGGAGTAATGAGCAGTTCTTC. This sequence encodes CASSFPGGGSNEQFF.

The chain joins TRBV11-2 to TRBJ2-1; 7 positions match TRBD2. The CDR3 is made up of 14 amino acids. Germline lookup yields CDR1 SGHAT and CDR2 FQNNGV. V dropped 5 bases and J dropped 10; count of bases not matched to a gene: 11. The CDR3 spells CASSLTAGSGEQFF. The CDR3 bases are TGTGCCAGCAGCCTTACAGCGGGGAGTGGGGAGCAGTTCTTC.

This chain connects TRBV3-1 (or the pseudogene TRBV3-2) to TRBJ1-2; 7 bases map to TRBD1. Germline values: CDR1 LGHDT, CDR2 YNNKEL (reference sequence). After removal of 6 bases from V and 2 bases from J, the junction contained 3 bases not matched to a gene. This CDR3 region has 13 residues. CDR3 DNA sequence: TGTGCCAGCAGACTGGGACAGAACTATGGCTACACCTTC. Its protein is CASRLGQNYGYTF.

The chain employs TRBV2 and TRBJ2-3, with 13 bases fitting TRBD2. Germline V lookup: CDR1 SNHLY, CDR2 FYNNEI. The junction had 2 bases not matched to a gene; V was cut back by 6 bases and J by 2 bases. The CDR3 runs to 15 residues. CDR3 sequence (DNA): TGTGCCAGCAGGACTAGCGGGGGGAACACAGATACGCAGTATTTT. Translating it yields CASRTSGGNTDTQYF.

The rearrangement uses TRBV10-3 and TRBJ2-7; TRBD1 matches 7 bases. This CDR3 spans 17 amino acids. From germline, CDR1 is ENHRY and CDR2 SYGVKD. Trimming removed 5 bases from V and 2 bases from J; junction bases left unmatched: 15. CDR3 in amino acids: CAISSGTVPFSTYEQYF. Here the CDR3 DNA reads TGTGCCATCAGTTCCGGGACAGTCCCCTTTTCGACCTACGAGCAGTACTTC.

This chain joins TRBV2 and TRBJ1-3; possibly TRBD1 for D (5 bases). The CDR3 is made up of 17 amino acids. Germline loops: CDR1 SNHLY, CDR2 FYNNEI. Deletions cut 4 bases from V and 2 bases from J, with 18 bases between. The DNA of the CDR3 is TGTGCCAGCAGTGGAGCGGGACTGCGGCCGACTGGAAACACCATATATTTT. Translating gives CASSGAGLRPTGNTIYF.

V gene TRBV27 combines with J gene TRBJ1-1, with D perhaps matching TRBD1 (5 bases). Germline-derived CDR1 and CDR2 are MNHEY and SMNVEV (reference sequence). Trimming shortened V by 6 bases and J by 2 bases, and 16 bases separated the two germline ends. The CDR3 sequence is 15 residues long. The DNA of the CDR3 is TGTGCCAGCAGGCCTCACGCTCAGGGAAACACTGAAGCTTTCTTT. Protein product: CASRPHAQGNTEAFF.

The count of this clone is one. DNA for the CDR3: TGTGCCAGCAGCGTAGGCCCCCTACAGGGATTGGATGAAAAACTGTTTTTT. This sequence encodes CASSVGPLQGLDEKLFF. The chain carries TRBV9 and TRBJ1-4; a possible D gene is TRBD1 (6 bases). The length of the CDR3 is 17 residues. V was cut by 0 bases and J by 6 bases, with 18 bases left in between. Germline V lookup: CDR1 SGDLS, CDR2 YYNGEE.

CDR3 amino acids: CASNRDLGEQYF. The CDR3 region has the DNA TGTGCCAGCAATCGGGACTTGGGCGAGCAGTACTTC. V gene TRBV6-5 combines with J gene TRBJ2-7; perhaps TRBD2 as D (6 bases). Germline assignment: CDR1 MNHEY and CDR2 SVGAGI. V was trimmed by 7 bases and J by 6 bases, leaving 13 bases between them. The CDR3 sequence is 12 residues long.

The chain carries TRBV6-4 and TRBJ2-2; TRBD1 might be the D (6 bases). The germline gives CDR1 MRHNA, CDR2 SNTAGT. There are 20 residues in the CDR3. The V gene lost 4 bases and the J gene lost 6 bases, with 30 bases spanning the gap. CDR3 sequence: CASSALDLQGSVALSGELFF. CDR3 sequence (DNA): TGTGCCAGCAGTGCCCTGGACTTACAGGGATCGGTTGCTTTGTCCGGGGAGCTGTTTTTT.

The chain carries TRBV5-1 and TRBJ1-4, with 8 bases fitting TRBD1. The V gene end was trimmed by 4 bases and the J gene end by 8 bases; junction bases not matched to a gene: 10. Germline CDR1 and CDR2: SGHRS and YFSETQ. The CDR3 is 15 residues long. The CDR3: CASSGGQGPFEKLFF. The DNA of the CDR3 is TGCGCCAGCAGCGGCGGACAGGGTCCGTTCGAAAAACTGTTTTTT.

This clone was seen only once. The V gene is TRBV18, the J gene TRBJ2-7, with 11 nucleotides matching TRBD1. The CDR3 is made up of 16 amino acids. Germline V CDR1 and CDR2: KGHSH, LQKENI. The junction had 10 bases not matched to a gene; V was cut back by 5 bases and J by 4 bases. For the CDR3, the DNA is TGTGCCAGCTCAAGGGGCCGGACAGGGGGCTCTTACGAGCAGTACTTC. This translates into CASSRGRTGGSYEQYF.

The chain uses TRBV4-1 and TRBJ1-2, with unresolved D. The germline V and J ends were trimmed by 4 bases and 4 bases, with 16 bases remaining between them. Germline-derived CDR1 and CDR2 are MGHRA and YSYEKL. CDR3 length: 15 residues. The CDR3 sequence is CASSPGLGDRYGYTF. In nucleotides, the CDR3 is TGCGCCAGCAGCCCTGGTTTGGGAGATCGCTATGGCTACACCTTC.

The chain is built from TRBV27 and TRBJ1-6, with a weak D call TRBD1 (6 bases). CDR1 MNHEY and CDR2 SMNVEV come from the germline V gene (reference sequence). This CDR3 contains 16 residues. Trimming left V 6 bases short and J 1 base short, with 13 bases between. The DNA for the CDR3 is TGTGCCAGCAGCCAAACAGGGACGTCCTATAATTCACCCCTCCACTTT. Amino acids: CASSQTGTSYNSPLHF.

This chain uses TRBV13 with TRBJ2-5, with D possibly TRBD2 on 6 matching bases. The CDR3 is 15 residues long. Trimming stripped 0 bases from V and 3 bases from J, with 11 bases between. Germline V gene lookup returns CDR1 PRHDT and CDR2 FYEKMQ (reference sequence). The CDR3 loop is CASSLGSGDKETQYF. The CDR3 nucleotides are TGTGCCAGCAGCTTAGGCTCGGGGGATAAAGAGACCCAGTACTTC.

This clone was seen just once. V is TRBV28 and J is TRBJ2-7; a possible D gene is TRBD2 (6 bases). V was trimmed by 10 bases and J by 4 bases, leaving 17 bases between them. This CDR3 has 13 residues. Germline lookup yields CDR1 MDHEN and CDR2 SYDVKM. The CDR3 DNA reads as TGTGCCACTACGCAGGGAGGTGGGTACGAGCAGTACTTC. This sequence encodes CATTQGGGYEQYF.

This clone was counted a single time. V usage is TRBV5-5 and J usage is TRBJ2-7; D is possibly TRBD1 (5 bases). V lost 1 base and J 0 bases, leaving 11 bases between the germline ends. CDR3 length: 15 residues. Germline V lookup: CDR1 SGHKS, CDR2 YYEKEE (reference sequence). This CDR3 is CASSLSDSRSYEQYF. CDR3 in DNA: TGTGCCAGCAGCTTGTCTGACAGCCGCTCCTACGAGCAGTACTTC.

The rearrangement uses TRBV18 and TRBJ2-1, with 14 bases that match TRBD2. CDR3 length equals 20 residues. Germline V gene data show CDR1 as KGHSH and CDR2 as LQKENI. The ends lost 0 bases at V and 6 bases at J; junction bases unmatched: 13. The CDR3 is CASSPPNSRTSGGLINEQFF. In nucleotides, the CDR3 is TGTGCCAGCTCACCACCGAATTCCCGGACTAGCGGGGGGCTCATCAATGAGCAGTTCTTC.

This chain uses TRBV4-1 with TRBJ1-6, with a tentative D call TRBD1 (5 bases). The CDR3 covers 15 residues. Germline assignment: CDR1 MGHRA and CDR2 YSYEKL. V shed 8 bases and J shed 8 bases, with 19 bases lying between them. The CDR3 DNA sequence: TGCGCCAGCTCTGACCGGCAGGGCTCGGATTCACCCCTCCACTTT. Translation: CASSDRQGSDSPLHF.

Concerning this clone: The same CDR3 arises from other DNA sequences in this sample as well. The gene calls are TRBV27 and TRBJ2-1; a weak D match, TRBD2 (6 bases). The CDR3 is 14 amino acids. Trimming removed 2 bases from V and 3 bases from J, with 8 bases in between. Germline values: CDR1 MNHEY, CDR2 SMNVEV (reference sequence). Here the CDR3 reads CASSLAGGYNEQFF. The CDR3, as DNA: TGTGCCAGCAGTTTAGCCGGGGGCTACAATGAGCAGTTCTTC.

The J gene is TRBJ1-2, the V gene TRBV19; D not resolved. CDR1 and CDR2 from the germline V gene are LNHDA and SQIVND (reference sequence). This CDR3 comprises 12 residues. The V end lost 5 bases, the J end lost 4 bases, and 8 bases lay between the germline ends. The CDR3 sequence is CASSGQTYGYTF. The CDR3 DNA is TGTGCCAGTAGTGGGCAGACCTATGGCTACACCTTC.

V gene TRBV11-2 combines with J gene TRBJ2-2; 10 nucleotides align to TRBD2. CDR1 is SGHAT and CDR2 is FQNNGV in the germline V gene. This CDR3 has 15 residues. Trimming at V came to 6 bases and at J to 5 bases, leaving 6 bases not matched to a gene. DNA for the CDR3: TGTGCCAGCAGATCTCTAGCGGGAGTTACCGGGGAGCTGTTTTTT. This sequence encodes CASRSLAGVTGELFF.

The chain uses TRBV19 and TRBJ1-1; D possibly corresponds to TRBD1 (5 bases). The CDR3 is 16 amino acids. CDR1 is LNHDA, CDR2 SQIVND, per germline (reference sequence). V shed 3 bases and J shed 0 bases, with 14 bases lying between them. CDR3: CASSMGERQMNTEAFF. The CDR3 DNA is TGTGCCAGTAGTATGGGTGAGAGACAGATGAACACTGAAGCTTTCTTT.

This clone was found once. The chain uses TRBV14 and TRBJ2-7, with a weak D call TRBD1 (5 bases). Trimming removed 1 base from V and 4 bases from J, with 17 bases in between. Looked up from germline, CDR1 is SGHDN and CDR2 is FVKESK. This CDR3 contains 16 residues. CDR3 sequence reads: CASSQGAAGSFYEQYF. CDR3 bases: TGTGCCAGCAGCCAAGGGGCGGCAGGGTCCTTTTACGAGCAGTACTTC.

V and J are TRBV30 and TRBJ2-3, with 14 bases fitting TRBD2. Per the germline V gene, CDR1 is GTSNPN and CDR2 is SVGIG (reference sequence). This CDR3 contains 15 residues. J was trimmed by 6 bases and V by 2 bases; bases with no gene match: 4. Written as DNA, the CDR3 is TGTGCCTGGAGTCGACTAGCGGGGGGGCTGGATACGCAGTATTTT. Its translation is CAWSRLAGGLDTQYF.